This T cell receptor beta chain was recorded in a study of blood T cell repertoires in COVID-19. Whole-study context: Italy, Spain and the United States were the sources of the convalescent and acute COVID-19 samples. T cells, B-cell-depleted T cells, or PBMCs supplied cDNA or gDNA.

Per the original methods: Quantification of nucleated cells was approximated via reference gene primer amplification. The table came from immunoSEQ multiplex PCR; TCRdb's copy has only in-frame clones and leaves some out. That table supplies the V and J calls and clone size; D and trimming were determined from the DNA. The table shows roughly 340,000 clones, with 88% occurring only once. The sample consisted of peripheral blood. The clonotype originates from a woman in her seventies with COVID-19, enrolled during active disease.

CDR3 DNA sequence: TGCGCCAGCAGCTTGGCCGTGTCAGGCGAAAAACTGTTTTTT. Translation: CASSLAVSGEKLFF. The rearrangement joins TRBV5-1 to TRBJ1-4; D remains unclear. V was trimmed by 0 bases and J by 8 bases, leaving 11 bases between them. Germline values: CDR1 SGHRS, CDR2 YFSETQ. The CDR3 runs to 14 residues.